These 18 T cell receptor beta chains originate from one sample sequenced in a study of cytomegalovirus exposure and HLA in healthy donors. The PCR contained 60 Vbeta and 13 Jbeta primers. The method was immunoSEQ multiplex PCR; TCRdb's version includes in-frame clones alone and lacks a portion of them. The sample consists of some 95,000 clones, 69% of them appearing once. Sequencing input: PBMCs. These receptor sequences come from a female donor in good health and CMV-seronegative.

The V call is TRBV7-9, the J call TRBJ1-3; maybe TRBD1 (5 bases). The V end lost 5 bases, the J end lost 3 bases, and 17 bases lay between the germline ends. Germline CDR1 SEHNR, CDR2 FQNEAQ (reference sequence). The CDR3 is made up of 16 amino acids. As DNA, the CDR3 is TGTGCCAGCAGCAGAACAGGTATCGGATATGGAAACACCATATATTTT. Translating it yields CASSRTGIGYGNTIYF.

The CDR3 region has the DNA TGTGCCAGCAGTGCGGGACAGGGGCACACTGAAGCTTTCTTT. Encoded protein: CASSAGQGHTEAFF. The rearrangement uses TRBV27 and TRBJ1-1; 10 nucleotides line up with TRBD1. The CDR3 has 14 residues. Germline V CDR1 and CDR2: MNHEY, SMNVEV (reference sequence). With 5 bases clipped from V and 3 bases from J, the junction kept 3 bases outside the gene matches.

V and J are TRBV7-9 and TRBJ2-3; weak D call: TRBD2 (5 bases). Trimming removed 1 base from V and 4 bases from J, with 12 bases in between. This CDR3 is 15 amino acids long. Germline CDR1 reads SEHNR; CDR2 reads FQNEAQ (reference sequence). CDR3: CASSLVRAISDTQYF. The CDR3 nucleotides read TGTGCCAGCAGCTTAGTGCGGGCGATCTCAGATACGCAGTATTTT.

The chain couples TRBV28 to TRBJ1-4; tentative D call: TRBD1 (6 bases). The V gene's germline CDR1 is MDHEN and CDR2 SYDVKM. With 5 bases removed from V and 16 bases from J, the gap between germline ends came to 17 bases. This CDR3 comprises 12 residues. CDR3 amino acids: CASSTGHKRAFF. The CDR3 DNA follows: TGTGCCAGCAGTACGGGACACAAACGGGCGTTTTTT. Complete variable domain (other parts from reference TRBV28 and TRBJ1-4): DVKVTQSSRYLVKRTGEKVFLECVQDMDHENMFWYRQDPGLGLRLIYFSYDVKMKEKGDIPEGYSVSREKKERFSLILESASTNQTSMYLCASSTGHKRAFFGSGTQLSVL.

The rearrangement links TRBV28 to TRBJ2-1; 12 bases fit TRBD2. CDR3 size: 19 residues. Trimming at V came to 4 bases and at J to 10 bases, leaving 20 bases not matched to a gene. Per germline, CDR1 MDHEN and CDR2 SYDVKM. CDR3 in amino acids: CASSSPTSPTSGRSSEQFF. The CDR3 bases are TGTGCCAGCAGTTCCCCAACTTCACCGACTAGCGGGAGAAGCTCCGAGCAGTTCTTC.

This clone was detected a few times. The chain is built from TRBV30 and TRBJ1-1, with D tentatively TRBD1 (5 bases). Germline values: CDR1 GTSNPN, CDR2 SVGIG (reference sequence). This CDR3 region has 13 residues. Trimming pared 3 bases from V and 0 bases from J, leaving 8 bases between. The CDR3 DNA reads as TGTGCCTGGAGAGACAGCATGAACACTGAAGCTTTCTTT. Translated, it gives CAWRDSMNTEAFF.

The gene calls are TRBV6-6 and TRBJ2-3; D perhaps matches TRBD1 (6 bases). The CDR3 length is 14 residues. Trimming left V 9 bases short and J 6 bases short, with 19 bases between. Germline V gives CDR1 MNHNY, CDR2 SVGAGI (reference sequence). CDR3 loop: CASRDGTQWDTQYF. The CDR3 DNA reads TGTGCCAGTAGGGATGGGACACAATGGGATACGCAGTATTTT.

The V call is TRBV5-6, the J call TRBJ1-4; no clear D gene. Trimming pared 2 bases from V and 6 bases from J, leaving 8 bases between. This CDR3 is 13 amino acids long. Germline lookup yields CDR1 SGHDT and CDR2 YYEEEE. CDR3 sequence: CASSFQEYEKLFF. CDR3 bases: TGTGCCAGCAGCTTCCAGGAATATGAAAAACTGTTTTTT.

This clone was seen a handful of times. The J gene is TRBJ1-4, the V gene TRBV5-8; weak D call: TRBD1 (6 bases). This CDR3 has 15 residues. Germline CDR1 reads SGHTS; CDR2 reads YDEGEE. V dropped 4 bases and J dropped 7 bases, with 17 bases sitting between them. CDR3 sequence reads: CASSPEGGLSEKLFF. Here the CDR3 DNA reads TGTGCCAGCAGCCCGGAGGGGGGGCTTAGTGAAAAACTGTTTTTT.

This clone was seen more than once but under ten times. The rearrangement links TRBV7-9 to TRBJ2-2; 8 nucleotides match TRBD2. Germline loops: CDR1 SEHNR, CDR2 FQNEAQ (reference sequence). V lost 10 bases to trimming and J lost 1 base; unmatched junction nucleotides: 8. The CDR3 covers 15 residues. CDR3 protein: CAIPSGGRNTGELFF. The CDR3, as DNA: TGTGCCATCCCCAGCGGGGGCCGGAACACCGGGGAGCTGTTTTTT.

The chain has TRBV4-3 and TRBJ2-7; perhaps TRBD1 as D (6 bases). The CDR3 extends over 14 amino acids. Trimming stripped 2 bases from V and 5 bases from J, with 13 bases between. Germline lookup yields CDR1 LGHNA and CDR2 YSLEER. The CDR3 sequence: CASSQNRVADEQYF. CDR3 bases: TGCGCCAGCAGCCAAAACAGGGTCGCTGACGAGCAGTACTTC.

This chain joins TRBV5-1 and TRBJ1-4; 9 bases map to TRBD1. Germline CDR1 is SGHRS and CDR2 is YFSETQ. There are 14 residues in the CDR3. Germline trimming cut 4 bases from V and 7 bases from J; bases unmatched to any gene: 5. DNA of the CDR3: TGCGCCAGCAGCGCGACAGGGGGGAGTGAAAAACTGTTTTTT. This codes for CASSATGGSEKLFF.

This clone was counted only a few times. The CDR3 nucleotides are TGTGCCAGCAGATTGGGACTAGCGGGATCCTACGAGCAGTACTTC. Its protein is CASRLGLAGSYEQYF. The chain employs TRBV28 and TRBJ2-7, with TRBD2 matching over 13 bases. The CDR3 has 15 amino acids. Germline lookup yields CDR1 MDHEN and CDR2 SYDVKM. The J segment lost 1 base and the V segment lost 6 bases, leaving 3 bases of the junction unmatched.

The chain employs TRBV19 and TRBJ2-5, with D possibly being TRBD2 (7 bases). The CDR3 sequence is 15 residues long. V was clipped by 3 bases and J by 5 bases, with 16 bases between them. Germline V gene data show CDR1 as LNHDA and CDR2 as SQIVND (reference sequence). CDR3 residues: CASSMGGGPGETQYF. CDR3 DNA sequence: TGTGCCAGTAGTATGGGAGGGGGGCCGGGGGAGACCCAGTACTTC. Full variable domain (remainder filled in from reference TRBV19 and TRBJ2-5): DGGITQSPKYLFRKEGQNVTLSCEQNLNHDAMYWYRQDPGQGLRLIYYSQIVNDFQKGDIAEGYSVSREKKESFPLTVTSAQKNPTAFYLCASSMGGGPGETQYFGPGTRLLVL.

The J gene is TRBJ2-5, the V gene TRBV7-2; 7 nucleotides align to TRBD1. V gave up 1 base and J gave up 5 bases; unmatched junction bases: 13. Germline values: CDR1 SGHTA, CDR2 FQGNSA. The CDR3 runs to 17 residues. CDR3 sequence (DNA): TGTGCCAGCAGCTTAGTGGGCAGGGGGAGCCCCGGTGAGACCCAGTACTTC. As protein: CASSLVGRGSPGETQYF. Using reference TRBV7-2 and TRBJ2-5 for the parts outside the CDR3, the full variable domain is GAGVSQSPSNKVTEKGKDVELRCDPISGHTALYWYRQSLGQGLEFLIYFQGNSAPDKSGLPSDRFSAERTGGSVSTLTIQRTQQEDSAVYLCASSLVGRGSPGETQYFGPGTRLLVL.

The chain joins TRBV5-1 to TRBJ1-5, with TRBD1 as a possible D gene (6 bases). The CDR3 spans 15 residues. V was trimmed by 0 bases and J by 3 bases, leaving 10 bases between them. The germline V gene encodes CDR1 SGHRS and CDR2 YFSETQ. CDR3 bases: TGCGCCAGCAGCTTGGATTGGGGGCTCAATCAGCCCCAGCATTTT. Translated, it gives CASSLDWGLNQPQHF. The complete variable domain, with remaining parts taken from reference TRBV5-1 and TRBJ1-5, reads KAGVTQTPRYLIKTRGQQVTLSCSPISGHRSVSWYQQTPGQGLQFLFEYFSETQRNKGNFPGRFSGRQFSNSRSEMNVSTLELGDSALYLCASSLDWGLNQPQHFGDGTRLSIL.

The chain has TRBV25-1 and TRBJ1-2; no firm D call. The CDR3 sequence is 11 residues long. The V end lost 6 bases, the J end lost 6 bases, and 8 bases lay between the germline ends. The germline V gene has CDR1 MGHDK and CDR2 SYGVNS. The CDR3 region has the DNA TGTGCCAGCAGGTCACGCGATGGCTACACCTTC. Protein: CASRSRDGYTF.

This clone was seen a handful of times. The chain links TRBV6-4 to TRBJ1-4; no definite D call. Trimming left V 7 bases short and J 0 bases short, with 3 bases between. CDR1 is MRHNA, CDR2 SNTAGT, per germline. The CDR3 is 12 residues long. In DNA, the CDR3 is TGTGCCAGCACGTCAACTAATGAAAAACTGTTTTTT. Translation: CASTSTNEKLFF.